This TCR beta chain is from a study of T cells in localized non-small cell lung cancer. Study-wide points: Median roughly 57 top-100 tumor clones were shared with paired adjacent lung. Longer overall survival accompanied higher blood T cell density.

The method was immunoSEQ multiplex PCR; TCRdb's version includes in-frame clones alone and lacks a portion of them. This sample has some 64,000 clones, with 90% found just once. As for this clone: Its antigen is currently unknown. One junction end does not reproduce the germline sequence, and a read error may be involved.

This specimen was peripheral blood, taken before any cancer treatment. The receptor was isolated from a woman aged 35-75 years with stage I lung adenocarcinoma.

This CDR3 is CASRLEDYREKLFF. CDR3 DNA: TGCGCCAGCAGATTGGAGGATTATCGTGAAAAACTGTTTTTT. This chain joins TRBV5-1 and TRBJ1-4; D is unresolved. This CDR3 has 14 residues. The germline V gene has CDR1 SGHRS and CDR2 YFSETQ.